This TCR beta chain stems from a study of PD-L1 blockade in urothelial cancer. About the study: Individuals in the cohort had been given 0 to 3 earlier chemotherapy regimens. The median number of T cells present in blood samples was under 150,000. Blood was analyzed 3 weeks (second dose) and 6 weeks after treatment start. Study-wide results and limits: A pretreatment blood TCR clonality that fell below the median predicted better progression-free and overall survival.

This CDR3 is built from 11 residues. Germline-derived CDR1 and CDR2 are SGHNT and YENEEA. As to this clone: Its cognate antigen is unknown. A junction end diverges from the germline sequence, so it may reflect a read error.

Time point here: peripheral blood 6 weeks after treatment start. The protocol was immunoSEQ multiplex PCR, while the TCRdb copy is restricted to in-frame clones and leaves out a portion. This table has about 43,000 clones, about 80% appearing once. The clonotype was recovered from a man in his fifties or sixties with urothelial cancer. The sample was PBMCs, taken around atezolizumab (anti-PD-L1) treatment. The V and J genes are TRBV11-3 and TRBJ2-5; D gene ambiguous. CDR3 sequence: CASSALEAQYF. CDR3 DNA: TGTGCCAGCAGCGCGTTAGAGGCCCAGTACTTC.